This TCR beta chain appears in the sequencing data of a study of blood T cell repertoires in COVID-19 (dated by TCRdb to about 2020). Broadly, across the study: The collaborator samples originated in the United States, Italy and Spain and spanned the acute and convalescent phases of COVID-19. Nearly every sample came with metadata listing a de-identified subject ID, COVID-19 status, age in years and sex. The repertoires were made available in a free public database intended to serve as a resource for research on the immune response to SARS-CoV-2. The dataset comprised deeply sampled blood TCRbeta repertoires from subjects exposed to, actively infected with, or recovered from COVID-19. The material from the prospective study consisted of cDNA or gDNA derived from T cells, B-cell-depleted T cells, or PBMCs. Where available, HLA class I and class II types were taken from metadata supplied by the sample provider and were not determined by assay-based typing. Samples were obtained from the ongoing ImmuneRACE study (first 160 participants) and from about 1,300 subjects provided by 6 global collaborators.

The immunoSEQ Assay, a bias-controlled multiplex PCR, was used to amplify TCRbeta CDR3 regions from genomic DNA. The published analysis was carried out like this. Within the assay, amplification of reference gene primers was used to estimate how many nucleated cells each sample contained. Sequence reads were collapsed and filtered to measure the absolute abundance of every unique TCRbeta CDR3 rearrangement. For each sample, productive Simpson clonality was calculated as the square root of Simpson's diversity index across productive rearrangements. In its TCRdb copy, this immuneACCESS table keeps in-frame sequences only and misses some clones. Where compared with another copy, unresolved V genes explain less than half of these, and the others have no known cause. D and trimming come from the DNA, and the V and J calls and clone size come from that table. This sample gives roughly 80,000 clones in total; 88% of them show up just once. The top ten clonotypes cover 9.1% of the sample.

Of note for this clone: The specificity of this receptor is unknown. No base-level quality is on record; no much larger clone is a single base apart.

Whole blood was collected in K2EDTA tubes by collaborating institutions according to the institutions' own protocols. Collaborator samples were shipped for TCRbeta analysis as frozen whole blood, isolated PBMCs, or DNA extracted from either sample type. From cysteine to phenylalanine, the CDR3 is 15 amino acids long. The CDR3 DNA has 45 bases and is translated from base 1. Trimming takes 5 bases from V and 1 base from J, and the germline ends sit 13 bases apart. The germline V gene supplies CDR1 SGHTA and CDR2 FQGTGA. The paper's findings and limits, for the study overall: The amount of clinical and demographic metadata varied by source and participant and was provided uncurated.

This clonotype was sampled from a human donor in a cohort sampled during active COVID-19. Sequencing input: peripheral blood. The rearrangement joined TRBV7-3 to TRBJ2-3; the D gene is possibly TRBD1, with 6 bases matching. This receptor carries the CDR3 CASSPTGTRTDTQYF. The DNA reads TGTGCCAGCAGCCCCACCGGGACACGCACAGATACGCAGTATTTT.